This T cell receptor (beta chain) was captured in a study of CD8+ T cells in alopecia areata. Sample treatment: oral pan-JAK inhibitor, 5-10 mg twice daily. The V and J ends lost 5 bases and 11 bases respectively, with 15 bases between them. Per germline, CDR1 DFQATT and CDR2 SNEGSKA (reference sequence). The CDR3 extends over 11 amino acids. Extracted RNA was reverse transcribed into cDNA, the sequencing template. TCRdb's copy holds only in-frame clones and misses some; the assay was immunoSEQ multiplex PCR. The table has fewer than 200,000 clones, roughly 62% seen once; the top ten hold 10% to 15%. This TCR was recovered from a human donor with alopecia areata. This chain connects TRBV20-1 to TRBJ1-1; possibly TRBD1 for D (6 bases). Sequencing was performed on CD8+ T cells sorted from blood, taken at week 24, from a patient treated with tofacitinib. The CDR3 sequence: CSAPRGDRAFF. The CDR3 region has the DNA TGCAGTGCTCCAAGGGGGGATCGGGCTTTCTTT.